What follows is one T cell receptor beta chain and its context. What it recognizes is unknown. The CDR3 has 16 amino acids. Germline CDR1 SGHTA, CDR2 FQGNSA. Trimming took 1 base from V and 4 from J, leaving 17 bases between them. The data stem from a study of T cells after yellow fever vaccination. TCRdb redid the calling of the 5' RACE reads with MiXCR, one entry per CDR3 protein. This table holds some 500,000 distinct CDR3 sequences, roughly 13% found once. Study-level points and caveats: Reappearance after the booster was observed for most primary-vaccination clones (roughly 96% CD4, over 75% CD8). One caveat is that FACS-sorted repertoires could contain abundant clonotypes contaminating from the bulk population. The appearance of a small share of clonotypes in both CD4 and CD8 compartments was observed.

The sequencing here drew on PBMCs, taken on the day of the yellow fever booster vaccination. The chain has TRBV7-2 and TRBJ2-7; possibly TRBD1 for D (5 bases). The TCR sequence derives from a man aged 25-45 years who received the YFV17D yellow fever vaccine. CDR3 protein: CASSLGSGLGTYEQYF. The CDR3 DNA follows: TGTGCCAGCAGCTTAGGTTCAGGGTTGGGTACTTACGAGCAGTACTTC.